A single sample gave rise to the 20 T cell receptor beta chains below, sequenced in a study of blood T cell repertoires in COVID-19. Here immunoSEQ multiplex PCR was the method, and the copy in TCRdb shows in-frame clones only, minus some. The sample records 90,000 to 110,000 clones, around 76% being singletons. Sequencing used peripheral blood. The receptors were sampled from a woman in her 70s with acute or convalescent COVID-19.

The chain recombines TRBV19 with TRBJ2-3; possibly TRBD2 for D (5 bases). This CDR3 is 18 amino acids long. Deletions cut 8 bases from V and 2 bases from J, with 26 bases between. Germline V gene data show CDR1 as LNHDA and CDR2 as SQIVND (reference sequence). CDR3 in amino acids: CASSGGRTLNPSTDTQYF. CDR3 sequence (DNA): TGTGCCAGTTCCGGCGGGCGCACCCTAAACCCTTCCACAGATACGCAGTATTTT.

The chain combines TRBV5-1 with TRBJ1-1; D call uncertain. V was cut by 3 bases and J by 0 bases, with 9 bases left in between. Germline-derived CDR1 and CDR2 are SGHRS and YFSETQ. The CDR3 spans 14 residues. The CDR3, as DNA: TGCGCCAGCAGCTCCTTAAATTTGAACACTGAAGCTTTCTTT. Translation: CASSSLNLNTEAFF. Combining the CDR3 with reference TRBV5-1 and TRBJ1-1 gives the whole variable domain KAGVTQTPRYLIKTRGQQVTLSCSPISGHRSVSWYQQTPGQGLQFLFEYFSETQRNKGNFPGRFSGRQFSNSRSEMNVSTLELGDSALYLCASSSLNLNTEAFFGQGTRLTVV.

In DNA form, the CDR3 reads TGTGCCAGCAGGTCTAGCTCCTACGAGCAGTACTTC. This codes for CASRSSSYEQYF. The chain recombines TRBV6-5 with TRBJ2-7; D gene unclear. The CDR3 has 12 amino acids. V was shortened by 6 bases and J by 0 bases, with 6 bases between the two germline ends. Germline V gene lookup returns CDR1 MNHEY and CDR2 SVGAGI.

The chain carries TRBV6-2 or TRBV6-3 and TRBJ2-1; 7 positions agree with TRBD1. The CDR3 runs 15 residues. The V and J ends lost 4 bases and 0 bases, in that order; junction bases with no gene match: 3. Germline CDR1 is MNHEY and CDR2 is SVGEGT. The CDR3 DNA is TGTGCCAGCAGTTCTGGACAGGTCTCCTACAATGAGCAGTTCTTC. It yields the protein CASSSGQVSYNEQFF.

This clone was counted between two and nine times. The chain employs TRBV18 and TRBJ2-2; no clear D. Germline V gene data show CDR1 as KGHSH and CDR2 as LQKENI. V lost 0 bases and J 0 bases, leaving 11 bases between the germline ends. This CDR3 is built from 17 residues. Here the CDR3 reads CASSPPALASNTGELFF. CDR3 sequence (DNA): TGTGCCAGCTCACCACCGGCCTTAGCCTCGAACACCGGGGAGCTGTTTTTT.

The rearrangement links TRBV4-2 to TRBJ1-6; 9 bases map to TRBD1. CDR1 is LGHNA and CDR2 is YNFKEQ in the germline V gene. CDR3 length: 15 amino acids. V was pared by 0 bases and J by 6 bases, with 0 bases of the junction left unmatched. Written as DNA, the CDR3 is TGTGCCAGCAGCCAAGAGACAGGGGGTAATTCACCCCTCCACTTT. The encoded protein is CASSQETGGNSPLHF.

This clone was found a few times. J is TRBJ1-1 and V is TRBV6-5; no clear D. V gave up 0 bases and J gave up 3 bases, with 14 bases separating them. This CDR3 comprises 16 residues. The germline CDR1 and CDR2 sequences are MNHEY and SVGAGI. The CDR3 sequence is CASSYSTSRKYTEAFF. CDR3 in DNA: TGTGCCAGCAGTTACTCGACCTCGAGGAAGTACACTGAAGCTTTCTTT.

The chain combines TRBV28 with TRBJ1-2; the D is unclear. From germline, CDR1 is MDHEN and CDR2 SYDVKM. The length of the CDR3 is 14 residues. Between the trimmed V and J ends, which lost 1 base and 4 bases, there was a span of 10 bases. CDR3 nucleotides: TGTGCCAGCAGTTTATTGTCCGGGTTCTATGGCTACACCTTC. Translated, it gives CASSLLSGFYGYTF.

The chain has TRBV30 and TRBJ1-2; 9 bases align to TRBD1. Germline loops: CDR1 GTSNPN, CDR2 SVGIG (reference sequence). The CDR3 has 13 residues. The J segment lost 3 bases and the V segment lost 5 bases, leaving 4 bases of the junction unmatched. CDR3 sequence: CAWVTGGHYGYTF. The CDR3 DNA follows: TGTGCCTGGGTCACAGGGGGCCACTATGGCTACACCTTC. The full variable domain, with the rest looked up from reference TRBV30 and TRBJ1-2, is SQTIHQWPATLVQPVGSPLSLECTVEGTSNPNLYWYRQAAGRGLQLLFYSVGIGQISSEVPQNLSASRPQDRQFILSSKKLLLSDSGFYLCAWVTGGHYGYTFGSGTRLTVV.

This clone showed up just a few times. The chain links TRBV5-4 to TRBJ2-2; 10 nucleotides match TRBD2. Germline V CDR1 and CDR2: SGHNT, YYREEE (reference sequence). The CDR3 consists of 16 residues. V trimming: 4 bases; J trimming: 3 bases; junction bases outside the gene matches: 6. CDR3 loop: CASSPRTSGYTGELFF. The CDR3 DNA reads TGTGCCAGCAGCCCTCGGACTAGCGGCTACACCGGGGAGCTGTTTTTT.

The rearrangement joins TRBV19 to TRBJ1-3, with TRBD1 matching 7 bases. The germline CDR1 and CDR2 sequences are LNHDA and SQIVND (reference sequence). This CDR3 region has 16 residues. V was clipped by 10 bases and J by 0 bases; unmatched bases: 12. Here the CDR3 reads CATTSRDRASGNTIYF. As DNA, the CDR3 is TGTGCCACAACTAGCCGGGACAGAGCCTCTGGAAACACCATATATTTT.

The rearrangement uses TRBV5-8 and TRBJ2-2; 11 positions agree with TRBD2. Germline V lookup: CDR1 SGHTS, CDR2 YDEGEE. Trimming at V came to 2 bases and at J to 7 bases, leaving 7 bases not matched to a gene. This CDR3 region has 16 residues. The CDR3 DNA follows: TGTGCCAGCAGCTTCATTAGCGGGGGGGCCTTCGGGGAGCTGTTTTTT. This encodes CASSFISGGAFGELFF.

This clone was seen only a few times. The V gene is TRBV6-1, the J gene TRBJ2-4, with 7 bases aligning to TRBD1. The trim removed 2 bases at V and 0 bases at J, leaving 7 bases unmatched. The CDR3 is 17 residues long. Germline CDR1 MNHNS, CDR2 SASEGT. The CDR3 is CASSELDRVLAKNIQYF. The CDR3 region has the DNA TGTGCCAGCAGTGAACTAGACAGGGTCCTAGCCAAAAACATTCAGTACTTC.

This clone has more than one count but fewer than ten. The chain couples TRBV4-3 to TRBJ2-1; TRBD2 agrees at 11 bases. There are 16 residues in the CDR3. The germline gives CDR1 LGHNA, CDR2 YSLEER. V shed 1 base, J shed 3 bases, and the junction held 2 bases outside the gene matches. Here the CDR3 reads CASSQGTSGYYNEQFF. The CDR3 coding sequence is TGCGCCAGCAGCCAAGGGACTAGCGGGTACTACAATGAGCAGTTCTTC.

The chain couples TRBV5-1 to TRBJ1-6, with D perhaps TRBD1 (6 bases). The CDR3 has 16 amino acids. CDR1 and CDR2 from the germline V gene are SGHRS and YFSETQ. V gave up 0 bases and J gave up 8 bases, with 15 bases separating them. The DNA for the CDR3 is TGCGCCAGCAGCTTGGAGGGGGGGATTAGGGATTCACCCCTCCACTTT. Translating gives CASSLEGGIRDSPLHF.

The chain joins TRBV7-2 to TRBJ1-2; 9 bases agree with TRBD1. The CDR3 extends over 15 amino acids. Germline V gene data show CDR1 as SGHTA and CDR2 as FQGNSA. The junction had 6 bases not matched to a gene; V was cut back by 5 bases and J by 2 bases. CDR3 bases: TGTGCCAGCAGCCCCTCCGGGACAGGGAACTATGGCTACACCTTC. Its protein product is CASSPSGTGNYGYTF.

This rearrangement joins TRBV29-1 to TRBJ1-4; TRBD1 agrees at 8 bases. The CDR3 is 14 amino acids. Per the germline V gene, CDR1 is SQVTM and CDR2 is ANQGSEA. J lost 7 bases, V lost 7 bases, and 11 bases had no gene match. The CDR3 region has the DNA TGCAGCGCGGGACAGGCAGGCGGTTTTGAAAAACTGTTTTTT. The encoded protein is CSAGQAGGFEKLFF.

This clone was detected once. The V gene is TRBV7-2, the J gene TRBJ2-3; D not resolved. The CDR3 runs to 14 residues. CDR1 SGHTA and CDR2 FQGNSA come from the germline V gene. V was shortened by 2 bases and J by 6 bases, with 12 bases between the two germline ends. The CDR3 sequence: CASSLSRLSDTQYF. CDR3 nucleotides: TGTGCCAGCAGCTTATCCAGACTCTCGGATACGCAGTATTTT.

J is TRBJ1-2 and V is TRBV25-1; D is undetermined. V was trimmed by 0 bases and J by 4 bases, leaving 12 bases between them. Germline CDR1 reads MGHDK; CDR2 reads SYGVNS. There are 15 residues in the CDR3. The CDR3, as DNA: TGTGCCAGCAGTGAATACGGGGTGTGGGGCTATGGCTACACCTTC. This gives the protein CASSEYGVWGYGYTF.

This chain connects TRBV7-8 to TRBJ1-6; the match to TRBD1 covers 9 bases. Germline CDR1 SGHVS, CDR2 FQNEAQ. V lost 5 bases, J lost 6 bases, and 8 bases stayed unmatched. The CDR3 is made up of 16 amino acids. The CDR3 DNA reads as TGTGCCAGCAGCCCGAGGGACAGGGCCGGTAATTCACCCCTCCACTTT. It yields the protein CASSPRDRAGNSPLHF.